Listed below are T cell receptor beta chains from one sample, sequenced in a study of T cells in localized non-small cell lung cancer. Data came from immunoSEQ multiplex PCR; TCRdb stores just in-frame clones and leaves some out. Here the sample spans some 5,900 clones, 25% to 35% being singletons. The source was lung tumor tissue, collected before any cancer treatment. The receptors were sampled from a female donor aged 60 or older with stage I lung adenocarcinoma. Each CDR3 is given without its conserved first and last residue. Each record gives: J gene, V gene, CDR3 protein.

>TRBJ2-7|TRBV6-1
ASSEDPYRLGNYEQY
>TRBJ2-3|TRBV10-3
AISESTGRGTDTQY
>TRBJ2-5|TRBV9
ASSVQVGETQY
>TRBJ1-4|TRBV9
ASSVGGQGNEKLF
>TRBJ2-5|TRBV15
ATSRSSVGETQY
>TRBJ2-6|TRBV19
ASSIDGRGSGANVLT
>TRBJ1-5|TRBV6-7
ASSEFRQGSQPQH
>TRBJ2-2|TRBV14
ASSQLSRTGVHGELF
>TRBJ2-1|TRBV18
ASSPQGGGLDEQF
>TRBJ2-7|TRBV28
ASTQIKPGGTYEQY
>TRBJ2-7|TRBV28
ASSLEGRSYEQY
>TRBJ2-3|TRBV6-8
ASSTSGSTDTQY
>TRBJ2-5|TRBV9
ASSVETRGETQY
>TRBJ2-1|TRBV6-8
ASTPTNIRAWNEQF
>TRBJ1-2|TRBV11-3
ASSRGGVTYGYT
>TRBJ2-7|TRBV11-3
ASSLAGLGSYEQY
>TRBJ2-7|TRBV29-1
SVAGTGPYEQY
>TRBJ2-6|TRBV19
ASSITPSGANVLT
>TRBJ2-1|TRBV6-8
ASSDRDKRYNEQF
>TRBJ2-3|TRBV28
ASSRAGGPRTDTQY
>TRBJ1-5|TRBV7-4
ASSVQGDQPQH
>TRBJ1-2|TRBV28
ASSLTYLRAGYT
>TRBJ1-2|TRBV5-1
ASSPGDRVAYGYT
>TRBJ1-2|TRBV30
ACSGTDYGYT
>TRBJ2-7|TRBV18
ASSPTGGSYEQY
>TRBJ2-2|TRBV11-3
ASAQGLALFYNNTGELF
>TRBJ2-5|TRBV10-3
AISEGEDLGTQY
>TRBJ2-1|TRBV6-8
ASSPDGRWGHEQF
>TRBJ2-3|TRBV7-5
ASSFTGVWADTQY
>TRBJ1-6|TRBV5-1
ASSLDSVTRNSPLH
>TRBJ2-7|TRBV6-8
ATFTSAYEQY
>TRBJ1-3|TRBV9
ASSVGAQGGNTIY
>TRBJ1-5|TRBV9
ASSAGDGLNQPQH
>TRBJ2-2|TRBV9
ASSLAGQGENTGELF
>TRBJ1-2|TRBV11-3
ASSLGAGGLGGYT
>TRBJ2-2|TRBV29-1
SVDTGNTGELF
>TRBJ1-4|TRBV9
ASGRTGINEKLF
>TRBJ1-6|TRBV18
ASSQGGARPSLH
>TRBJ1-6|TRBV11-3
ASSQREASSPLH
>TRBJ2-1|TRBV1
ASSQASGLAFDEQF
>TRBJ2-7|TRBV2
ASSFVAGSHSYEQY
>TRBJ2-1|TRBV14
ASSSISGRADEQF
>TRBJ2-3|TRBV6-8
ASSDSGASSTDTQY
>TRBJ2-7|TRBV6-8
AISIRPGLASYEQY
>TRBJ2-1|TRBV6-8
ASSYRLAGPIGNEQF
>TRBJ2-1|TRBV11-3
ASSKNSGASYNEQF
>TRBJ2-1|TRBV9
ASSSGTSEINEQF
>TRBJ2-7|TRBV19
ASSMRAGERLYEQY
>TRBJ2-5|TRBV9
ASSGGNRGQETQY
>TRBJ2-3|TRBV6-8
AVASGLLETDTQY
>TRBJ1-6|TRBV9
ASSVAGGNSPLH